This TCR beta chain was captured in a study of molecular identifiers for immune sequencing clone quantification. In TCRdb, the PCR reads were re-called with MiXCR into one record per CDR3 protein. The repertoire holds some 650,000 distinct CDR3 sequences, approximately 20% seen once, with 0.85% in the top ten. This CDR3 has 14 residues. Germline CDR1 and CDR2: SGHVS and FNYEAQ. Trimming stripped 0 bases from V and 8 bases from J, with 10 bases between. The TCR sequence derives from a human donor in good health. Some libraries in this study had Jurkat cell RNA spiked in. Sequencing was done on a sample of naive CD8+ T cells from blood, with Jurkat cell RNA spiked in. As to subset: FACS-sorted CD8+CD4-CCR7+CD45RA+ naive T cells. The chain employs TRBV7-6 and TRBJ1-4, with D uncertain. The CDR3 DNA reads as TGTGCCAGCAGCTTAGCCCTAGGCCGGGAAAAACTGTTTTTT. Protein product: CASSLALGREKLFF. Variable domain in full (rest from reference TRBV7-6 and TRBJ1-4): GAGVSQSPRYKVTKRGQDVALRCDPISGHVSLYWYRQALGQGPEFLTYFNYEAQQDKSGLPNDRFSAERPEGSISTLTIQRTEQRDSAMYRCASSLALGREKLFFGSGTQLSVL.